This T cell receptor (beta chain) derives from a study of CXCR3-negative and CXCR3-positive naive CD8 T cells. General study points: Unlike memory cells, which differed, naive CXCR3-negative and CXCR3-positive cells had similar TRBV-TRBJ usage.

TRB cDNA was prepared as libraries by UMI-labeled 5' RACE. TCRdb reanalyzed the 5' RACE reads, giving one entry per CDR3 protein sequence and no DNA. The sample data list 55,000 to 70,000 distinct CDR3 sequences. Of note for this clonotype: The target antigen is unknown.

The CDR3 covers 13 residues. Looked up from germline, CDR1 is LNHNV and CDR2 is YYDKDF (reference sequence). This TCR was sampled from a human donor in good health. Some clones in this sample may be carry-over from other donors' samples. This rearrangement joins TRBV15 to TRBJ2-5; TCRdb names TRBD1, which stays unverified in the absence of DNA. Input material: memory CD8+ T cells from blood. The chain's CDR3 is CATSNRGGETQYF. The whole variable domain, remainder taken from reference TRBV15 and TRBJ2-5, is DAMVIQNPRYQVTQFGKPVTLSCSQTLNHNVMYWYQQKSSQAPKLLFHYYDKDFNNEADTPDNFQSRRPNTSFCFLDIRSPGLGDTAMYLCATSNRGGETQYFGPGTRLLVL.